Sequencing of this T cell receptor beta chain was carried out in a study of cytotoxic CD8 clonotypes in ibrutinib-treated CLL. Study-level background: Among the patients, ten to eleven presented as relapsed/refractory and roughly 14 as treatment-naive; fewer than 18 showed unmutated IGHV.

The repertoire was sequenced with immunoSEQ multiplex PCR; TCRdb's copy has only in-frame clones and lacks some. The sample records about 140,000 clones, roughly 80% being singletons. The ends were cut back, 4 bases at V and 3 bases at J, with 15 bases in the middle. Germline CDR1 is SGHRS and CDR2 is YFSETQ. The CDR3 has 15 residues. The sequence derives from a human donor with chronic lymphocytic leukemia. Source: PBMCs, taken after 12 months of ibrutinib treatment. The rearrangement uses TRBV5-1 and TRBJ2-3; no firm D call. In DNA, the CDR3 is TGCGCCAGCAGCGTAAGTCTATTTTTGACAGATACGCAGTATTTT. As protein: CASSVSLFLTDTQYF.